Listed here are 17 T cell receptor beta chains from one sample, sequenced in a study of sequential checkpoint blockade in melanoma. TCRdb's copy holds only in-frame clones and misses some; the assay was immunoSEQ multiplex PCR. Among under 20,000 clones listed, about 69% were seen once. Treatment: randomized to nivolumab then ipilimumab (arm A) or the reverse (arm B). The sample in question was CD8+ T cells sorted from blood (inferred from file names), obtained from a patient given nivolumab and ipilimumab in sequence. The receptors derive from a human donor with melanoma.

The gene calls are TRBV7-9 and TRBJ2-7; TRBD2 agrees at 9 bases. V lost 4 bases and J lost 2; bases outside the gene matches: 6. The germline V gene has CDR1 SEHNR and CDR2 FQNEAQ (reference sequence). The CDR3 extends over 15 amino acids. The CDR3, as DNA: TGTGCCAGCAGCTCGGTAGCGGGAGTCCCCTACGAGCAGTACTTC. This translates into CASSSVAGVPYEQYF.

This chain joins TRBV7-8 and TRBJ2-7; 12 bases line up with TRBD1. Trimming took 3 bases from V and 7 from J; bases not matched to a gene: 4. CDR1 SGHVS and CDR2 FQNEAQ come from the germline V gene. The CDR3 length is 14 residues. The CDR3 DNA reads as TGTGCCAGCAGCTTGGGACAGGGGGCATGGGAGCAGTACTTC. Protein: CASSLGQGAWEQYF.

This chain connects TRBV18 to TRBJ1-1; D is ambiguous. Germline assignment: CDR1 KGHSH and CDR2 LQKENI. The CDR3 is 18 amino acids. The V gene lost 6 bases and the J gene lost 5 bases, with 28 bases spanning the gap. CDR3 bases: TGTGCCAGCTCCATCACCTCAATCTTTAGGGAGAGGAAGACTGAAGCTTTCTTT. This codes for CASSITSIFRERKTEAFF.

V gene TRBV7-3 combines with J gene TRBJ2-1; 8 bases align to TRBD2. V gave up 5 bases and J gave up 10 bases; unmatched junction bases: 16. The CDR3 runs to 16 residues. The germline V gene has CDR1 SGHTA and CDR2 FQGTGA. In nucleotides, the CDR3 is TGTGCCAGCAGCCTAGGAGCGGGAGTCTTGGGGGCGGAGCAGTTCTTC. This translates into CASSLGAGVLGAEQFF.

This clone was seen more than once but under ten times. The rearrangement links TRBV5-6 to TRBJ2-3; 12 bases are a match to TRBD2. In germline, CDR1 is SGHDT, CDR2 YYEEEE. Trimming at V came to 1 base and at J to 4 bases, leaving 4 bases not matched to a gene. This CDR3 contains 16 residues. For the CDR3, the DNA is TGTGCCAGCAGCTTGATGGCTAGCGGGAGGGCAGATACGCAGTATTTT. As protein: CASSLMASGRADTQYF.

The sample holds a few counts of this clone. J is TRBJ2-1 and V is TRBV6-5; 9 nucleotides line up with TRBD2. The V segment lost 2 bases and the J segment 11 bases; nucleotides outside the gene matches: 10. Per germline, CDR1 MNHEY and CDR2 SVGAGI. The CDR3 length is 15 residues. The CDR3 here is CASSYRVAGVWQQFF. For the CDR3, the DNA is TGTGCCAGCAGTTACAGAGTAGCGGGAGTATGGCAGCAGTTCTTC.

The chain uses TRBV5-5 and TRBJ1-5, with 7 bases fitting TRBD1. The V segment lost 1 base and the J segment 2 bases; nucleotides outside the gene matches: 3. CDR1 is SGHKS, CDR2 YYEKEE, per germline (reference sequence). The CDR3 is made up of 15 amino acids. CDR3: CASSLYTGGNQPQHF. The CDR3 nucleotides are TGTGCCAGCAGCTTGTATACAGGGGGCAATCAGCCCCAGCATTTT.

The chain employs TRBV5-1 and TRBJ2-7, with D perhaps TRBD1 (6 bases). Trimming took 5 bases from V and 0 from J, leaving 27 bases between them. Germline V CDR1 and CDR2: SGHRS, YFSETQ. CDR3 length: 19 amino acids. The CDR3 sequence is CASSQTWDTRVGPSYEQYF. CDR3 bases: TGCGCCAGCAGTCAGACCTGGGACACGAGAGTGGGGCCCTCCTACGAGCAGTACTTC.

This clone came up a few times. This sequence joins TRBV27 and TRBJ2-1; D is perhaps TRBD2 (6 bases). The CDR3 sequence is 14 residues long. The germline gives CDR1 MNHEY, CDR2 SMNVEV (reference sequence). Trimming took off 7 bases at V and 6 bases at J, with 16 bases between the two ends. CDR3 DNA: TGTGCCAGCATCTCCCCTGTGGAGGGCAATGAGCAGTTCTTC. Residues: CASISPVEGNEQFF.

The J gene is TRBJ1-6, the V gene TRBV5-6; a weak D match, TRBD1 (6 bases). Per germline, CDR1 SGHDT and CDR2 YYEEEE. The CDR3 has 17 residues. The V end was cut by 2 bases, the J end by 13 bases, with 25 bases between. The CDR3 DNA reads as TGTGCCAGCAGCTTACGCGACACATCCAACAGGGTGGAGCCCCTCCACTTT. Encoded protein: CASSLRDTSNRVEPLHF.

This chain connects TRBV7-8 to TRBJ2-7; no clear D. The CDR3 is 13 residues long. Trimming pared 1 base from V and 0 bases from J, leaving 4 bases between. The germline V gene has CDR1 SGHVS and CDR2 FQNEAQ. The CDR3, as DNA: TGTGCCAGCAGCTTAGTCTCCTCCTACGAGCAGTACTTC. This codes for CASSLVSSYEQYF. The complete variable domain, with remaining parts taken from reference TRBV7-8 and TRBJ2-7, reads GAGVSQSPRYKVAKRGQDVALRCDPISGHVSLFWYQQALGQGPEFLTYFQNEAQLDKSGLPSDRFFAERPEGSVSTLKIQRTQQEDSAVYLCASSLVSSYEQYFGPGTRLTVT.

J is TRBJ1-4 and V is TRBV4-1, with 8 bases aligning to TRBD1. CDR1 is MGHRA and CDR2 is YSYEKL in the germline V gene. Trimming at V came to 3 bases and at J to 5 bases, leaving 2 bases not matched to a gene. This CDR3 comprises 14 residues. CDR3 region: CASSQTGANEKLFF. The DNA of the CDR3 is TGCGCCAGCAGCCAGACAGGGGCGAATGAAAAACTGTTTTTT.

CDR3 in amino acids: CASSLYGGGITDTQYF. In DNA form, the CDR3 reads TGTGCCAGCAGTTTATATGGGGGGGGAATCACAGATACGCAGTATTTT. The gene calls are TRBV27 and TRBJ2-3, with 7 bases that match TRBD2. With V trimmed by 1 base and J by 2 bases, 6 bases remained unmatched. CDR1 MNHEY and CDR2 SMNVEV come from the germline V gene (reference sequence). This CDR3 has 16 amino acids.

This clone is a singleton in its sample. This chain joins TRBV7-6 and TRBJ1-1; D not resolved. This CDR3 comprises 13 residues. Germline values: CDR1 SGHVS, CDR2 FNYEAQ. V shed 5 bases and J shed 0 bases, with 7 bases lying between them. Here the CDR3 reads CASSSQVNTEAFF. In DNA form, the CDR3 reads TGTGCCAGCAGCAGCCAGGTGAACACTGAAGCTTTCTTT.

The chain joins TRBV27 to TRBJ2-1; 8 positions agree with TRBD1. The CDR3 totals 17 residues. V was clipped by 2 bases and J by 7 bases; unmatched bases: 13. The germline gives CDR1 MNHEY, CDR2 SMNVEV (reference sequence). The CDR3 bases are TGTGCCAGCAGTTTAGGGATGGACAGGGTTCGAAAAAATGAGCAGTTCTTC. It translates to CASSLGMDRVRKNEQFF.

The table lists this clone with a few counts. The chain couples TRBV7-6 to TRBJ1-2; D ambiguous. The CDR3 sequence is 17 residues long. V lost 5 bases and J 2 bases, leaving 21 bases between the germline ends. Germline-derived CDR1 and CDR2 are SGHVS and FNYEAQ. The DNA of the CDR3 is TGTGCCAGCAGCCTGGGGAAGGGAACTAGTTGGAACTATGGCTACACCTTC. Its translation: CASSLGKGTSWNYGYTF.

This clone was detected only a few times. The chain is built from TRBV7-6 and TRBJ2-7, with D maybe TRBD2 (7 bases). The CDR3 sequence is 15 residues long. V was cut by 6 bases and J by 3 bases, with 18 bases left in between. The V gene's germline CDR1 is SGHVS and CDR2 FNYEAQ. This CDR3 is CASSGAGAFYYEQYF. The CDR3 coding sequence is TGTGCCAGCAGTGGTGCGGGGGCCTTCTACTACGAGCAGTACTTC.